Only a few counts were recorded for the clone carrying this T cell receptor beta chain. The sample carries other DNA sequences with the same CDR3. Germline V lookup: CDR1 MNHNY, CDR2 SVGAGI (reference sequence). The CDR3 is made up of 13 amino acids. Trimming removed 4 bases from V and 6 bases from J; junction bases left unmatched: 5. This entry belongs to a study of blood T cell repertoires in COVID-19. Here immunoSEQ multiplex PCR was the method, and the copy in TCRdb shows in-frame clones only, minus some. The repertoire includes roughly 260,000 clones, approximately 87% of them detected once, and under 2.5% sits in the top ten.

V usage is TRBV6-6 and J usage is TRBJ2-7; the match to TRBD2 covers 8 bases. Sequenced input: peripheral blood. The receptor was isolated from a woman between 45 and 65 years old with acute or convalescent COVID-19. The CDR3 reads CASSSGLAGEQYF. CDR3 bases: TGTGCCAGCAGTTCAGGACTAGCTGGCGAGCAGTACTTC.